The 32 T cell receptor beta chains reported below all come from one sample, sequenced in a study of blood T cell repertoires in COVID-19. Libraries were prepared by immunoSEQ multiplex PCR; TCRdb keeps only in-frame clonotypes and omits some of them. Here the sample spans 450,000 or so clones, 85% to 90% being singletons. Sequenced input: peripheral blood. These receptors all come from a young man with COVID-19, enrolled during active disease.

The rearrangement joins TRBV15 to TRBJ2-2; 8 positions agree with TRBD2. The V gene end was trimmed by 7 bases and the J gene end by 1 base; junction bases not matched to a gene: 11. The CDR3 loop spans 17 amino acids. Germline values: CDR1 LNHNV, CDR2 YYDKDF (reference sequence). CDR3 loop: CATTSRLAILNTGELFF. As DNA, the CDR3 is TGTGCCACCACTAGCCGACTAGCGATCCTGAACACCGGGGAGCTGTTTTTT. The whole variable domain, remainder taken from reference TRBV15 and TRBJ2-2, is DAMVIQNPRYQVTQFGKPVTLSCSQTLNHNVMYWYQQKSSQAPKLLFHYYDKDFNNEADTPDNFQSRRPNTSFCFLDIRSPGLGDTAMYLCATTSRLAILNTGELFFGEGSRLTVL.

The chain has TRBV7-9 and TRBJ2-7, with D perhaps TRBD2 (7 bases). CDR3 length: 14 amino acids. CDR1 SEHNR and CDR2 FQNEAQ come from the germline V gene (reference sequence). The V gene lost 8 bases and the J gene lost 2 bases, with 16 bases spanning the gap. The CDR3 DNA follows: TGTGCCAGCGCTGGGGGGGCCCCACCCTACGAGCAGTACTTC. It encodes CASAGGAPPYEQYF.

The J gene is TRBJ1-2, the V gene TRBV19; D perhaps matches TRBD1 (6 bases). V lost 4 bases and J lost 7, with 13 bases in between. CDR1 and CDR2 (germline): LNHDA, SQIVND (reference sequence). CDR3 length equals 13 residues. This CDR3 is CASSTRQVLGYTF. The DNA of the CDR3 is TGTGCCAGTAGTACCAGACAGGTACTTGGCTACACCTTC.

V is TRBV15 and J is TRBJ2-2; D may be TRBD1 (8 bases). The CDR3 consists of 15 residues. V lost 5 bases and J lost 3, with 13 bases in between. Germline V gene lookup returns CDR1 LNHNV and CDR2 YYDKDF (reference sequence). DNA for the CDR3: TGTGCCACCAGCCGACAGGGGAGGGACACCGGGGAGCTGTTTTTT. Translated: CATSRQGRDTGELFF.

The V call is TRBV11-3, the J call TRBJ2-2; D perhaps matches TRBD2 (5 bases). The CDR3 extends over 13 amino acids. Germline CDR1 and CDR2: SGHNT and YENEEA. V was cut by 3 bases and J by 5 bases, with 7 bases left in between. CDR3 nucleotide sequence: TGTGCCAGCAGCTTTGGAGGAACCGGGGAGCTGTTTTTT. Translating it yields CASSFGGTGELFF.

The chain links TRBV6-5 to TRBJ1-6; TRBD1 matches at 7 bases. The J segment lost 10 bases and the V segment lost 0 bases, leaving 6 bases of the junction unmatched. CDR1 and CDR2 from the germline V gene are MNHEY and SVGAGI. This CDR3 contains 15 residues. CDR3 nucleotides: TGTGCCAGCAGTTACTCGACAGGGTGGGAGTCACCCCTCCACTTT. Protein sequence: CASSYSTGWESPLHF.

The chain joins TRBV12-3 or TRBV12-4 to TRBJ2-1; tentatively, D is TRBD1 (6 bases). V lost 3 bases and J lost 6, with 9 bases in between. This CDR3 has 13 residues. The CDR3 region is CASSLGQPNEQFF. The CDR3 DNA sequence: TGTGCCAGCAGTTTGGGACAACCCAATGAGCAGTTCTTC.

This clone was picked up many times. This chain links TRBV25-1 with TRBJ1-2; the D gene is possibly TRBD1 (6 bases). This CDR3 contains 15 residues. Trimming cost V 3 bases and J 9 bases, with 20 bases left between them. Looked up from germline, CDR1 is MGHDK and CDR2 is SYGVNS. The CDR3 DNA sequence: TGTGCCAGCAGTGACTCCAGGGGATCGGGATATAGCTACACCTTC. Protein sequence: CASSDSRGSGYSYTF.

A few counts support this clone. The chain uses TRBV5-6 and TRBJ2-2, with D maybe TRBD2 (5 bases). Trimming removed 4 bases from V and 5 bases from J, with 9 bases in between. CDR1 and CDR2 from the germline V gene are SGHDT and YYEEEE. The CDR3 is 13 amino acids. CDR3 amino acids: CASSIGLTGELFF. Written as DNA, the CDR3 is TGTGCCAGCAGCATAGGACTTACCGGGGAGCTGTTTTTT.

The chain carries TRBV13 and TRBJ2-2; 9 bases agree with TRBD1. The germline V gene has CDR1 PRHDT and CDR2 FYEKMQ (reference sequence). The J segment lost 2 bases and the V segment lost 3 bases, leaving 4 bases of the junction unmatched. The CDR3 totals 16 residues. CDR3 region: CASSLGGQGNTGELFF. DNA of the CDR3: TGTGCCAGCAGCTTGGGGGGACAGGGTAACACCGGGGAGCTGTTTTTT.

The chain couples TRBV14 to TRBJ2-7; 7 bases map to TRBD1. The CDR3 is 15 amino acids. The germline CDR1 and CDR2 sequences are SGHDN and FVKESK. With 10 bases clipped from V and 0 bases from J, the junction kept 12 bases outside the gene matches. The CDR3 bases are TGTGCCACCCGCAGAGGGGACAGTAGCTCCTACGAGCAGTACTTC. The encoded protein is CATRRGDSSSYEQYF.

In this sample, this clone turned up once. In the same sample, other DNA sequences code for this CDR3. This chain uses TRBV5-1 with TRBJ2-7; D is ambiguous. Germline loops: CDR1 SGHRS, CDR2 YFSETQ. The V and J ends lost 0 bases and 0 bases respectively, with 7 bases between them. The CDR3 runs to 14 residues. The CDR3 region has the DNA TGCGCCAGCAGCTTGGGGCAGTCCTCCTACGAGCAGTACTTC. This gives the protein CASSLGQSSYEQYF.

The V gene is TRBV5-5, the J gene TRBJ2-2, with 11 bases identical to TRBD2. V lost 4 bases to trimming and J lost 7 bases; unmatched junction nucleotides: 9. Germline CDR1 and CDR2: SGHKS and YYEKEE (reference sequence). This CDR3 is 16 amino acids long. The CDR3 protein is CASSIQLAGVYGELFF. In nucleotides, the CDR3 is TGTGCCAGCAGCATACAACTAGCGGGAGTTTACGGGGAGCTGTTTTTT.

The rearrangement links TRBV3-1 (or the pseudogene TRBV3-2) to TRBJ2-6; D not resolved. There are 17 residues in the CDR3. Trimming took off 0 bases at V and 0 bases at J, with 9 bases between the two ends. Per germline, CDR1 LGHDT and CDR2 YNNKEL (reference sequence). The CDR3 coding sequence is TGTGCCAGCAGCCAAGATTCGCGGAGCTCTGGGGCCAACGTCCTGACTTTC. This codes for CASSQDSRSSGANVLTF.

CDR3 DNA: TGTGCCACCAGCAGAGATCCTAGGCTAGCGGGAGTGGGAACCGGGGAGCTGTTTTTT. Amino acids: CATSRDPRLAGVGTGELFF. The chain links TRBV15 to TRBJ2-2; TRBD2 aligns across 10 bases. Germline V gives CDR1 LNHNV, CDR2 YYDKDF (reference sequence). This CDR3 has 19 residues. The V segment lost 0 bases and the J segment 5 bases; nucleotides outside the gene matches: 12.

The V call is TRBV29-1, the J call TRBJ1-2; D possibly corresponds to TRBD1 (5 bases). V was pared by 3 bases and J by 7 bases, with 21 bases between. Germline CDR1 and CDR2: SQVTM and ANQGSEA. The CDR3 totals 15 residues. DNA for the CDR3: TGCAGCGTTGAGGTCGAGGACATAAACTATGTTGGCTACACCTTC. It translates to CSVEVEDINYVGYTF.

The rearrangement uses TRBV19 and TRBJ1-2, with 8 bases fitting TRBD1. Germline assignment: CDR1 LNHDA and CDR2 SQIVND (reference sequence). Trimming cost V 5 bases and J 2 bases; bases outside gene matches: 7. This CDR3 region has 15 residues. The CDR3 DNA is TGTGCCAGTAGTCCCCGGACAGGGTGGAACTATGGCTACACCTTC. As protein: CASSPRTGWNYGYTF.

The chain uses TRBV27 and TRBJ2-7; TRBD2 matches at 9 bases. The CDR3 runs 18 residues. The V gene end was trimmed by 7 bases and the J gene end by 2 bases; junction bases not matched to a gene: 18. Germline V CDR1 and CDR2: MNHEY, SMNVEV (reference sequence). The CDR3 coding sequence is TGTGCCAGCACTCCTCCCGAGGGTTGGACTAGCGTTCCCTACGAGCAGTACTTC. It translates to CASTPPEGWTSVPYEQYF.

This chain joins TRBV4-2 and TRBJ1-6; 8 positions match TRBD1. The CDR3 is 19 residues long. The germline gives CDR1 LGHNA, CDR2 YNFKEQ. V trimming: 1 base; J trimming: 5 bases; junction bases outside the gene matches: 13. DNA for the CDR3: TGTGCCAGCAGCCAAGTCGAGTGGGGACAGGAAAAGGATAATTCACCCCTCCACTTT. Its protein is CASSQVEWGQEKDNSPLHF.

The CDR3 region has the DNA TGCAGTGCCCGCGACTGGGAGACCCAGTACTTC. Translated: CSARDWETQYF. The genes are TRBV20-1 and TRBJ2-5, with no clear D. Germline CDR1 DFQATT, CDR2 SNEGSKA (reference sequence). The CDR3 loop spans 11 amino acids. The ends were cut back, 6 bases at V and 5 bases at J, with 10 bases in the middle.

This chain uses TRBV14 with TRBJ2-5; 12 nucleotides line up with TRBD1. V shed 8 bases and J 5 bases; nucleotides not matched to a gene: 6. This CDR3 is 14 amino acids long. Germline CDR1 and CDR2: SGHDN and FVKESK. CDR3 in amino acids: CASAGQGARETQYF. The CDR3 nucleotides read TGTGCCAGCGCGGGACAGGGGGCACGTGAGACCCAGTACTTC.

In nucleotides, the CDR3 is TGTGCCAGCAGCGGGACAGTCTATGGCTACACCTTC. Its translation is CASSGTVYGYTF. This sequence joins TRBV3-1 (or the pseudogene TRBV3-2) and TRBJ1-2, with 7 positions matching TRBD1. Germline V gene data show CDR1 as LGHDT and CDR2 as YNNKEL (reference sequence). The CDR3 loop spans 12 amino acids. V shed 5 bases, J shed 4 bases, and the junction held 1 base outside the gene matches.

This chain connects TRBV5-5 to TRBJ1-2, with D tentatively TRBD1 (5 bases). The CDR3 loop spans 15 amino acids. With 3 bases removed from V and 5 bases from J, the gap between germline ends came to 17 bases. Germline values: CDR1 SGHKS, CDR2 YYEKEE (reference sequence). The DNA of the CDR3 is TGTGCCAGCAGCTATCAGGAGGGGCGCCGGTATGGCTACACCTTC. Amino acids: CASSYQEGRRYGYTF.

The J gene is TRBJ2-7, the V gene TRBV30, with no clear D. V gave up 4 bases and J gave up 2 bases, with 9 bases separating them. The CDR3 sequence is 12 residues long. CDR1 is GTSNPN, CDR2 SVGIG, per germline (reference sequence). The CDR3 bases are TGTGCCTGGACTTCTTCTGCCTACGAGCAGTACTTC. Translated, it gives CAWTSSAYEQYF.

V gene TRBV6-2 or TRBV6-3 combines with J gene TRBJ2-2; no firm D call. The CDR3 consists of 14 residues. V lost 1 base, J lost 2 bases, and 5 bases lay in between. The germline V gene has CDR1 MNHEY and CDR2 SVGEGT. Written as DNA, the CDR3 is TGTGCCAGCAGTTACTTATTAAACACCGGGGAGCTGTTTTTT. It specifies CASSYLLNTGELFF.

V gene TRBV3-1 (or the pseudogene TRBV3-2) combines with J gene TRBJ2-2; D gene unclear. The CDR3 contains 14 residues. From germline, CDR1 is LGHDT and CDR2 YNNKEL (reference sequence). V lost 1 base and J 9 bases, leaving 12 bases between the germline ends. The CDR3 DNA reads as TGTGCCAGCAGCCAAGTGTTCAAGCCGAGGGAGCTGTTTTTT. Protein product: CASSQVFKPRELFF.

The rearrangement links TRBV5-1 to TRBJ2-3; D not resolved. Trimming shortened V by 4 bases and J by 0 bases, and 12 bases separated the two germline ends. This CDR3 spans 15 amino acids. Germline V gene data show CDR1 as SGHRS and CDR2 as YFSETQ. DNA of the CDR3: TGCGCCAGCAGCACAGACGGTACTAGCACAGATACGCAGTATTTT. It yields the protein CASSTDGTSTDTQYF.

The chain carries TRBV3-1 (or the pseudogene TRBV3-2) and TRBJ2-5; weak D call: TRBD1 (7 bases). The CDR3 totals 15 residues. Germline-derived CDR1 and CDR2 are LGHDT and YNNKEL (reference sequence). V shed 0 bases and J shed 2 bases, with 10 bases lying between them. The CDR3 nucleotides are TGTGCCAGCAGCCAAGAGGAGGGGGCGCAAGAGACCCAGTACTTC. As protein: CASSQEEGAQETQYF.

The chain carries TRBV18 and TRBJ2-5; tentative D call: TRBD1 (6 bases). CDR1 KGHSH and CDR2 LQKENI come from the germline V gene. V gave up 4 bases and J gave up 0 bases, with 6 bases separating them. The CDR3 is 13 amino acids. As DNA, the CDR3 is TGTGCCAGCTCACGGACAGACCAAGAGACCCAGTACTTC. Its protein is CASSRTDQETQYF.

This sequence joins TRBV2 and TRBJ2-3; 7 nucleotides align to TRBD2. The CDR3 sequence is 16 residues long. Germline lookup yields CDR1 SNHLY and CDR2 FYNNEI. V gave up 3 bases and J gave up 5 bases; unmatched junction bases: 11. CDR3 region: CASSDWERDGIDTQYF. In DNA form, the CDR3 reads TGTGCCAGCAGTGATTGGGAGCGGGATGGTATAGATACGCAGTATTTT.

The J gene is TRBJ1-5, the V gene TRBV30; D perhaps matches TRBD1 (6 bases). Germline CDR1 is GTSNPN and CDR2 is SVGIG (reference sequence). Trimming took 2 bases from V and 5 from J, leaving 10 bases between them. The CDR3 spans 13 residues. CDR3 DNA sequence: TGTGCCTGGAGTCAGTCAGGGGATCAGCCCCAGCATTTT. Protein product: CAWSQSGDQPQHF.

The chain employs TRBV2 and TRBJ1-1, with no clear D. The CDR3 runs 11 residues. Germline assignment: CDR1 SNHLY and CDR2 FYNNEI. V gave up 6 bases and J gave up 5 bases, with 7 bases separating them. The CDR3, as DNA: TGTGCCAGCAGCAGGTTAACTGAAGCTTTCTTT. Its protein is CASSRLTEAFF.